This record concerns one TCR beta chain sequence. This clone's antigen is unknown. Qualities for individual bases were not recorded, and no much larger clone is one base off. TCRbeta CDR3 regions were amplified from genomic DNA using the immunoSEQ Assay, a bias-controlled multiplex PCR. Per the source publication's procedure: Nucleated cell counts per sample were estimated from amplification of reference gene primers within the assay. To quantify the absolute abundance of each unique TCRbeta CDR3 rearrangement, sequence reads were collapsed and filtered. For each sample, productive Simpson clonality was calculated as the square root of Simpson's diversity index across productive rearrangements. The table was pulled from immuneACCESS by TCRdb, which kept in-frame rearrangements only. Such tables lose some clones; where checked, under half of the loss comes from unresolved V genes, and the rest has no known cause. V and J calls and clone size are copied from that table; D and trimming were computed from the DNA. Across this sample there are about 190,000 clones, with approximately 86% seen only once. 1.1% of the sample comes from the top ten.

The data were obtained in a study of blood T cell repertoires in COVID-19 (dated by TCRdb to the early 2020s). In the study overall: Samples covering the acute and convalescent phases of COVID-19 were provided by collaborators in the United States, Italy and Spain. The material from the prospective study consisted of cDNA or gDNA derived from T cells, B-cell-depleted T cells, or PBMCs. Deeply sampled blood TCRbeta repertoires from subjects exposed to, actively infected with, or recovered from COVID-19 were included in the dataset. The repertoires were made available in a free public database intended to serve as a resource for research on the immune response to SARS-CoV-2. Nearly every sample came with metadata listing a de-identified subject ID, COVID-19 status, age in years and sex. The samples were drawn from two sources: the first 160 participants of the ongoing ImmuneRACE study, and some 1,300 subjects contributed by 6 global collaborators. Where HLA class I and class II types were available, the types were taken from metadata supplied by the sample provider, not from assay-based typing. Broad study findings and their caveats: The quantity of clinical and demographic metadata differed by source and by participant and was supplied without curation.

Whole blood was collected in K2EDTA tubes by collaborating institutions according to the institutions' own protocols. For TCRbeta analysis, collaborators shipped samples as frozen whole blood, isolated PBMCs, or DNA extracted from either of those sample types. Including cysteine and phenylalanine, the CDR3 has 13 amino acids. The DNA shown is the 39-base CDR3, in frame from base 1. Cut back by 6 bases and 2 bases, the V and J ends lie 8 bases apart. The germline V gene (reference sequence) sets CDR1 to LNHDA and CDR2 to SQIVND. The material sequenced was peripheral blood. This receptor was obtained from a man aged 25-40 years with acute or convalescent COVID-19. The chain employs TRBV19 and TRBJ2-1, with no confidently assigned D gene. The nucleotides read TGTGCCAGTAGCCGAGCGACCTACAATGAGCAGTTCTTC. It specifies CASSRATYNEQFF.